This T cell receptor beta chain appears in the sequencing data of a study of T cells in Graves' hyperthyroidism and ophthalmopathy. Hyperthyroidism was newly diagnosed in patients aged 18 to 65 (duration under 2 months). Fresh 10 ml peripheral blood yielded PBMCs. At least ten counts were recorded for this clonotype. As yet, its antigen is unknown. Amplified regions were TCR beta CDR3 sequences from RNA transcripts. The HTBI primer set drove a first-round RT-PCR of the TCR CDR3. TCRdb re-called the multiplex PCR reads with MiXCR, one entry per CDR3 protein. The sample holds hundreds of thousands of distinct CDR3 sequences, approximately 15% seen once. General observations from the study: Most clonotypes expanded in the thyroid (above 0.001) were also present in blood.

The V end lost 0 bases, the J end lost 4 bases, and 13 bases lay between the germline ends. The length of the CDR3 is 15 residues. The germline CDR1 and CDR2 sequences are MNHNS and SASEGT. The chain employs TRBV6-1 and TRBJ2-7; the D gene is possibly TRBD2 (6 bases). The TCR originated in a woman under 30 with Graves' hyperthyroidism. The sample comprised blood. CDR3 nucleotide sequence: TGTGCCAGCAGTGAAGCGGTAGCGGCTGGTTACGAGCAGTACTTC. It translates to CASSEAVAAGYEQYF.